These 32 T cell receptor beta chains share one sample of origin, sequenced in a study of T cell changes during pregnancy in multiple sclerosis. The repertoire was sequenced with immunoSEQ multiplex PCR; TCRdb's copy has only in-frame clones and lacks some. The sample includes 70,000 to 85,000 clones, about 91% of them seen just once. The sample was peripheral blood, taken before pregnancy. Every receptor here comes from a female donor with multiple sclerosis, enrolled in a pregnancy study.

This chain's CDR3 is CASSSPVQRADTQYF. CDR3 in DNA: TGTGCCAGCAGTTCGCCAGTTCAGCGGGCAGATACGCAGTATTTT. The V gene is TRBV25-1, the J gene TRBJ2-3; D possibly corresponds to TRBD2 (6 bases). V dropped 5 bases and J dropped 4 bases, with 16 bases sitting between them. The CDR3 sequence is 15 residues long. Looked up from germline, CDR1 is MGHDK and CDR2 is SYGVNS.

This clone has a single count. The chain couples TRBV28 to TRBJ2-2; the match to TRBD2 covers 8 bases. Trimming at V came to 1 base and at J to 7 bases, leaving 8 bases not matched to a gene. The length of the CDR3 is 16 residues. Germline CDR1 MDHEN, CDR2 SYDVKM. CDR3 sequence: CASSLYGTSSGGELFF. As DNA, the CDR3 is TGTGCCAGCAGTTTATATGGGACTAGTTCGGGCGGGGAGCTGTTTTTT.

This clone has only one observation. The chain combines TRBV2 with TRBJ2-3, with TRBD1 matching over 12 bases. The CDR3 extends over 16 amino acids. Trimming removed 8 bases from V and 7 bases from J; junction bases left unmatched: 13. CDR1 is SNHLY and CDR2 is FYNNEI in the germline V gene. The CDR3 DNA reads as TGTGCCAGCTCGTGGGACAGGGGGCGGGGTGAAAATACGCAGTATTTT. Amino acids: CASSWDRGRGENTQYF.

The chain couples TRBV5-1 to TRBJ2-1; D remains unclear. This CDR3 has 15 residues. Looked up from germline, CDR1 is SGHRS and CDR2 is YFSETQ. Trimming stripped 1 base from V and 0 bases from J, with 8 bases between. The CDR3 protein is CASSLLLSSYNEQFF. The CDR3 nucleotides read TGCGCCAGCAGCTTGCTATTGAGCTCCTACAATGAGCAGTTCTTC.

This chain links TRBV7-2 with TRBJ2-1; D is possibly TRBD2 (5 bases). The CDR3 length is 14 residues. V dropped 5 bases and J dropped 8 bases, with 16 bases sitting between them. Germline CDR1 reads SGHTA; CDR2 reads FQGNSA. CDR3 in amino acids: CASSEGVGIDEQFF. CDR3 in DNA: TGTGCCAGCAGCGAGGGTGTTGGTATAGATGAGCAGTTCTTC.

The DNA of the CDR3 is TGTGCCAGCAGCCAAGTTCTACACCGGACAGGGTTGGGCACAGATACGCAGTATTTT. As protein: CASSQVLHRTGLGTDTQYF. The rearrangement links TRBV4-2 to TRBJ2-3; 8 nucleotides match TRBD1. Germline CDR1 LGHNA, CDR2 YNFKEQ. V was clipped by 1 base and J by 1 base; unmatched bases: 13. This CDR3 is built from 19 residues.

Written as DNA, the CDR3 is TGTGCCAGCAGCCCGGGACAGGGGGAGTCAGATACGCAGTATTTT. Its protein product is CASSPGQGESDTQYF. The rearrangement links TRBV5-6 to TRBJ2-3, with TRBD1 matching 11 bases. The germline CDR1 and CDR2 sequences are SGHDT and YYEEEE. J lost 4 bases, V lost 4 bases, and 5 bases had no gene match. The CDR3 totals 15 residues.

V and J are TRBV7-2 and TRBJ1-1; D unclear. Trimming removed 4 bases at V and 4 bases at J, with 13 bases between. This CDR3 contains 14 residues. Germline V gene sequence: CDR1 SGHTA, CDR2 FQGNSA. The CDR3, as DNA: TGTGCCAGCAGCTATACGAGGGCTACCACTGAAGCTTTCTTT. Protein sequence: CASSYTRATTEAFF.

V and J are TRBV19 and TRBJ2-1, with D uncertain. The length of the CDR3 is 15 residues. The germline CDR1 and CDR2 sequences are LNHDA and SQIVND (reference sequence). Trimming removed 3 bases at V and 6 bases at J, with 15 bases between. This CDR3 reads CASSIPMGLLNEQFF. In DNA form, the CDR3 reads TGTGCCAGTAGTATTCCTATGGGCCTCCTCAATGAGCAGTTCTTC.

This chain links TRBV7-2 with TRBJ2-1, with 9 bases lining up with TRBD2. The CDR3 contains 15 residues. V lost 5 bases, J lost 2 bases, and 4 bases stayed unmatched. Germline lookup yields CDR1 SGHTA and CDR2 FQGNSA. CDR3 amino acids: CASSPVAGAYNEQFF. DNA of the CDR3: TGTGCCAGCAGCCCAGTAGCGGGGGCCTACAATGAGCAGTTCTTC.

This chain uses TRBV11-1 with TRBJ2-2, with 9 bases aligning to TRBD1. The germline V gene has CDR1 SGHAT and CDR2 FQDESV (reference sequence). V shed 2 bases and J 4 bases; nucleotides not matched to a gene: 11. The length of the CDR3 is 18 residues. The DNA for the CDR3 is TGTGCCAGCAGCTTAATCCCCGCGGGACAGGGCATCACCGGGGAGCTGTTTTTT. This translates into CASSLIPAGQGITGELFF.

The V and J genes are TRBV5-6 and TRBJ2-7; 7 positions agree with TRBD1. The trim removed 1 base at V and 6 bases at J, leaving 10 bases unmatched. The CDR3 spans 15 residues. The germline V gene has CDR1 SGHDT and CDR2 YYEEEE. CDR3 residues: CASSLRNRGPSEQYF. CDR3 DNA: TGTGCCAGCAGCTTGCGGAATAGGGGGCCGAGCGAGCAGTACTTC.

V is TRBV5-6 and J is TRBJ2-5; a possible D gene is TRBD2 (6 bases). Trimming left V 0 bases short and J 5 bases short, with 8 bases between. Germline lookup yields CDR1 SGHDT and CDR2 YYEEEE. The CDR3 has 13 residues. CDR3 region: CASSLASGETQYF. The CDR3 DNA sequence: TGTGCCAGCAGCTTGGCCAGCGGGGAGACCCAGTACTTC.

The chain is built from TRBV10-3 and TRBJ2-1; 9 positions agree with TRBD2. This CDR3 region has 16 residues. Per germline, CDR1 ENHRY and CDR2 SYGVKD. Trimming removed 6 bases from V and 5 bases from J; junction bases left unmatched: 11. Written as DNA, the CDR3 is TGTGCCATCAGCGGTCTAGCGGGAACAGCTCACAATGAGCAGTTCTTC. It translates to CAISGLAGTAHNEQFF.

This chain's CDR3 is CASRAFSSNEQFF. The CDR3 coding sequence is TGTGCCAGCAGGGCCTTCTCTAGCAATGAGCAGTTCTTC. The chain couples TRBV27 to TRBJ2-1; D ambiguous. V was shortened by 6 bases and J by 6 bases, with 12 bases between the two germline ends. The CDR3 is made up of 13 amino acids. Germline-derived CDR1 and CDR2 are MNHEY and SMNVEV (reference sequence).

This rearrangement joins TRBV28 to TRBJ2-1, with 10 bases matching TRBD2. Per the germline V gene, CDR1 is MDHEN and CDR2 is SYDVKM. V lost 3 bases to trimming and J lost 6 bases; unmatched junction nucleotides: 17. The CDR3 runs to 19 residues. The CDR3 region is CASSFLTVTGLAETNEQFF. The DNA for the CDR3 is TGTGCCAGCAGTTTTCTAACGGTGACAGGACTAGCGGAGACCAATGAGCAGTTCTTC.

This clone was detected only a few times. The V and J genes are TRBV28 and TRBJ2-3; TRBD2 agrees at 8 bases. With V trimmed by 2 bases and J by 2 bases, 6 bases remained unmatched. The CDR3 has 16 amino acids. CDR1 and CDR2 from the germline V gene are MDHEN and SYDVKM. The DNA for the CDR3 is TGTGCCAGCAGTTTAGGGAGCGGGAGCGTCACAGATACGCAGTATTTT. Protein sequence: CASSLGSGSVTDTQYF.

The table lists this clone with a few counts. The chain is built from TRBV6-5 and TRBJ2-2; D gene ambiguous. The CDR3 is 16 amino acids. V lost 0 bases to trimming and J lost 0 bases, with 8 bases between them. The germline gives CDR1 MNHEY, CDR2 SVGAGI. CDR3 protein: CASSYSTGPNTGELFF. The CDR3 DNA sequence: TGTGCCAGCAGTTACTCTACGGGTCCGAACACCGGGGAGCTGTTTTTT.

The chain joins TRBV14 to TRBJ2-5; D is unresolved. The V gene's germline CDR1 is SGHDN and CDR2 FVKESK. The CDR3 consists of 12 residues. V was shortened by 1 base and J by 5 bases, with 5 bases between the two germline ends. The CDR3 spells CASSQVSETQYF. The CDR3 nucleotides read TGTGCCAGCAGCCAAGTTTCGGAGACCCAGTACTTC.

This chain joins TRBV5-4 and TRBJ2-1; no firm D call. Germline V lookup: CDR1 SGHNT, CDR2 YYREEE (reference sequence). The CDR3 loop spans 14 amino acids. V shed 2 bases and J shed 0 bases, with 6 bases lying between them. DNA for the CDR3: TGTGCCAGCAGCTTAGAGAGCTCCTACAATGAGCAGTTCTTC. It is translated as CASSLESSYNEQFF.

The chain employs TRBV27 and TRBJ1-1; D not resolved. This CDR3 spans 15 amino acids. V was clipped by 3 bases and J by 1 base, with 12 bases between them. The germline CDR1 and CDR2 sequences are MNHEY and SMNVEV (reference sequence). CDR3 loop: CASSFMAPPNTEAFF. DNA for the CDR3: TGTGCCAGCAGTTTCATGGCTCCTCCGAACACTGAAGCTTTCTTT.

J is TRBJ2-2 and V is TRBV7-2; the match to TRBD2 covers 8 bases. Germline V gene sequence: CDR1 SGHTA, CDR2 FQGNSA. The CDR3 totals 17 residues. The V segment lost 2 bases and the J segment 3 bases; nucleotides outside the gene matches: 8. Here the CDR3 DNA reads TGTGCCAGCAGCTTAATCCCGGGAGGGCTTGACACCGGGGAGCTGTTTTTT. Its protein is CASSLIPGGLDTGELFF.

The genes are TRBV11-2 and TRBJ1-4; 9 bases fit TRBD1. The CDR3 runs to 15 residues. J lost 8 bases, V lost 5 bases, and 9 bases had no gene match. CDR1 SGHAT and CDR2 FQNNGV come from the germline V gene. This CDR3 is CASSQGGQGYEKLFF. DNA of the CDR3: TGTGCCAGCAGCCAAGGCGGACAGGGGTACGAAAAACTGTTTTTT.

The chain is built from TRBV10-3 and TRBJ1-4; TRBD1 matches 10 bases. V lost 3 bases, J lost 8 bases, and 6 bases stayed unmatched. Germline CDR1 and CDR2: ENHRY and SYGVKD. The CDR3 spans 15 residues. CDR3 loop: CAISESRDRGEKLFF. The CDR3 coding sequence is TGTGCCATCAGTGAAAGTAGGGACAGGGGCGAAAAACTGTTTTTT.

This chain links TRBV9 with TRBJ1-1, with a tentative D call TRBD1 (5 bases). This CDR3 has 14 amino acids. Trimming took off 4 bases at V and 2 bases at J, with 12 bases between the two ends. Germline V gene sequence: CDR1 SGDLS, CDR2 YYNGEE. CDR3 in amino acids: CASSRGGANTEAFF. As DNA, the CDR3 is TGTGCCAGCAGCCGTGGCGGGGCTAACACTGAAGCTTTCTTT.

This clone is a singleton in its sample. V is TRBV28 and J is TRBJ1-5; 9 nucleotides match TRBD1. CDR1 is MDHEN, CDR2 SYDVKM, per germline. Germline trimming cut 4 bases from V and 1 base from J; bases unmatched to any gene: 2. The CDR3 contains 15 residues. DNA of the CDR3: TGTGCCAGCAGTTATGGGACAGGGAGCAATCAGCCCCAGCATTTT. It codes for CASSYGTGSNQPQHF.

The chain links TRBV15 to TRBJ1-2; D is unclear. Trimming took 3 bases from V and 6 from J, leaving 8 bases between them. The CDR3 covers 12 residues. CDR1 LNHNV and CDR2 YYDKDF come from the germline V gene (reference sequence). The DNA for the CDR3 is TGTGCCACCAGCAGCGGTTTGGATGGCTACACCTTC. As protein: CATSSGLDGYTF.

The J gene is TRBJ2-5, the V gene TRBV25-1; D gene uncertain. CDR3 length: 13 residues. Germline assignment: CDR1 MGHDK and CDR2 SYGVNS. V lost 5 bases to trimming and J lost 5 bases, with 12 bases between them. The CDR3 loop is CASSYPHGETQYF. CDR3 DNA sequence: TGTGCCAGCAGTTATCCACACGGGGAGACCCAGTACTTC.

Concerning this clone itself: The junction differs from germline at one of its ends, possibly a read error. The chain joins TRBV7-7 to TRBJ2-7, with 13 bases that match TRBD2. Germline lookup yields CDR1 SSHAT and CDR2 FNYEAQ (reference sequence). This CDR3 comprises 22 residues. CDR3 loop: CASSLGSSYELAGGPGSYEQYF. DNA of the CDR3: TGTGCTAGCAGCTTAGGGTCGAGCTACGAACTAGCGGGAGGGCCTGGGTCCTACGAGCAGTACTTC.

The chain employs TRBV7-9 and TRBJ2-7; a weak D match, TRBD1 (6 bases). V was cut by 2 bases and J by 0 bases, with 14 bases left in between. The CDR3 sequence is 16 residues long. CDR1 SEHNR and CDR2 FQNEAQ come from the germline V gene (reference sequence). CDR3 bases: TGTGCCAGCAGCTTACAGGGGACGGCAAGCTCCTACGAGCAGTACTTC. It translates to CASSLQGTASSYEQYF. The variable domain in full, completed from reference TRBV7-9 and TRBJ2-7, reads DTGVSQNPRHKITKRGQNVTFRCDPISEHNRLYWYRQTLGQGPEFLTYFQNEAQLEKSRLLSDRFSAERPKGSFSTLEIQRTEQGDSAMYLCASSLQGTASSYEQYFGPGTRLTVT.

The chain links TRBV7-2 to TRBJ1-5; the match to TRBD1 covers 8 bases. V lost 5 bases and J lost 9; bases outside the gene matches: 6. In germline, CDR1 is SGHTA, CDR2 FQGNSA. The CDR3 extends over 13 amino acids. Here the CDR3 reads CASSNRGERPQHF. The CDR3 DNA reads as TGTGCCAGCAGCAACAGGGGGGAGAGGCCCCAGCATTTT.

The CDR3 protein is CASSLEGQGGHEQYF. In DNA, the CDR3 is TGCGCCAGCAGCTTGGAAGGACAGGGCGGACACGAGCAGTACTTC. This rearrangement joins TRBV5-1 to TRBJ2-7; 8 nucleotides align to TRBD1. CDR1 SGHRS and CDR2 YFSETQ come from the germline V gene. This CDR3 spans 15 amino acids. Trimming cost V 0 bases and J 5 bases; bases outside gene matches: 7.